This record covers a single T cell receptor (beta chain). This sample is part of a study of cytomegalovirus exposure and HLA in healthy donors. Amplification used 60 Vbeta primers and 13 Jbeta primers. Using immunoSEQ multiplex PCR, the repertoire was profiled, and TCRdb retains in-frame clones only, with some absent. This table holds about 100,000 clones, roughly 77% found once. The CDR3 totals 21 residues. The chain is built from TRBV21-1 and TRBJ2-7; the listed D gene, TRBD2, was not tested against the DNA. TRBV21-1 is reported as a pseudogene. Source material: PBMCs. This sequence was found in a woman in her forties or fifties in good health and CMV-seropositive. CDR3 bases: TGTGCCAGCAGCGCCCAGGGTTCTCCGGGACTAGCGAAGTCCCCAGGGGACGAGCAGTACTTC. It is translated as CASSAQGSPGLAKSPGDEQYF.